These 27 T cell receptor beta chains originate from one sample sequenced in a study of brain T cells in children with intractable seizures. The protocol was immunoSEQ multiplex PCR, while the TCRdb copy is restricted to in-frame clones and leaves out a portion. The sample has 65,000 to 85,000 clones; 90% to 95% are singletons. The specimen comprised peripheral blood, sampled at surgery. The source is a boy under three years old with tuberous sclerosis and intractable seizures.

The chain has TRBV13 and TRBJ1-2; D remains ambiguous. The CDR3 has 12 amino acids. V was pared by 10 bases and J by 0 bases, with 9 bases between. Germline CDR1 PRHDT, CDR2 FYEKMQ (reference sequence). CDR3 residues: CAKTRANYGYTF. The DNA for the CDR3 is TGTGCCAAAACCCGGGCTAACTATGGCTACACCTTC. Full variable domain (remainder filled in from reference TRBV13 and TRBJ1-2): AAGVIQSPRHLIKEKRETATLKCYPIPRHDTVYWYQQGPGQDPQFLISFYEKMQSDKGSIPDRFSAQQFSDYHSELNMSSLELGDSALYFCAKTRANYGYTFGSGTRLTVV.

The chain combines TRBV7-9 with TRBJ1-2; the D gene is possibly TRBD1 (6 bases). The CDR3 totals 15 residues. Trimming took 0 bases from V and 2 from J, leaving 10 bases between them. CDR1 SEHNR and CDR2 FQNEAQ come from the germline V gene (reference sequence). The CDR3 region is CASSLARTENYGYTF. CDR3 bases: TGTGCCAGCAGCTTAGCCCGGACAGAGAACTATGGCTACACCTTC. The full variable domain, rest sourced from reference TRBV7-9 and TRBJ1-2, is DTGVSQNPRHKITKRGQNVTFRCDPISEHNRLYWYRQTLGQGPEFLTYFQNEAQLEKSRLLSDRFSAERPKGSFSTLEIQRTEQGDSAMYLCASSLARTENYGYTFGSGTRLTVV.

This clone was counted only a few times. The chain couples TRBV5-1 to TRBJ1-6, with 9 bases matching TRBD1. This CDR3 has 15 amino acids. The trim removed 3 bases at V and 8 bases at J, leaving 6 bases unmatched. The germline V gene encodes CDR1 SGHRS and CDR2 YFSETQ. DNA for the CDR3: TGCGCCAGCAGCTCTGCGGGACAGGGCCATTCACCCCTCCACTTT. Its protein product is CASSSAGQGHSPLHF. The full variable domain, rest sourced from reference TRBV5-1 and TRBJ1-6, is KAGVTQTPRYLIKTRGQQVTLSCSPISGHRSVSWYQQTPGQGLQFLFEYFSETQRNKGNFPGRFSGRQFSNSRSEMNVSTLELGDSALYLCASSSAGQGHSPLHFGNGTRLTVT.

This chain joins TRBV4-1 and TRBJ2-1, with D possibly TRBD1 on 6 matching bases. Trimming took off 0 bases at V and 1 base at J, with 13 bases between the two ends. Germline V gene data show CDR1 as MGHRA and CDR2 as YSYEKL. This CDR3 comprises 17 residues. As DNA, the CDR3 is TGCGCCAGCAGCCAAGATCTTGGCAGGGGATCCTACAATGAGCAGTTCTTC. It translates to CASSQDLGRGSYNEQFF.

The V and J genes are TRBV7-9 and TRBJ2-7; 11 nucleotides line up with TRBD2. There are 14 residues in the CDR3. Germline V gene lookup returns CDR1 SEHNR and CDR2 FQNEAQ (reference sequence). The J segment lost 4 bases and the V segment lost 2 bases, leaving 1 base of the junction unmatched. The CDR3 coding sequence is TGTGCCAGCAGCTTAAGGACTAGCGGGTACGAGCAGTACTTC. This codes for CASSLRTSGYEQYF.

This rearrangement joins TRBV30 to TRBJ1-6; 8 bases are shared with TRBD1. The V gene's germline CDR1 is GTSNPN and CDR2 SVGIG (reference sequence). J was trimmed by 10 bases and V by 1 base; bases with no gene match: 12. The CDR3 contains 16 residues. CDR3 DNA sequence: TGTGCCTGGAGTGATCTCCCGGGACAGGAGGGATCACCCCTCCACTTT. Protein product: CAWSDLPGQEGSPLHF. Combining the CDR3 with reference TRBV30 and TRBJ1-6 gives the whole variable domain SQTIHQWPATLVQPVGSPLSLECTVEGTSNPNLYWYRQAAGRGLQLLFYSVGIGQISSEVPQNLSASRPQDRQFILSSKKLLLSDSGFYLCAWSDLPGQEGSPLHFGNGTRLTVT.

The rearrangement uses TRBV3-1 (or the pseudogene TRBV3-2) and TRBJ1-1; TRBD1 matches at 11 bases. Germline-derived CDR1 and CDR2 are LGHDT and YNNKEL (reference sequence). The CDR3 runs 17 residues. The junction had 6 bases not matched to a gene; V was cut back by 1 base and J by 2 bases. The CDR3 reads CASSQGTGGIRNTEAFF. CDR3 nucleotides: TGTGCCAGCAGCCAAGGGACAGGGGGCATTCGCAACACTGAAGCTTTCTTT.

The chain has TRBV6-5 and TRBJ1-6; TRBD1 is a possible D gene (5 bases). V dropped 10 bases and J dropped 6 bases, with 16 bases sitting between them. Germline V gives CDR1 MNHEY, CDR2 SVGAGI. The CDR3 is 14 residues long. CDR3 in amino acids: CATSRDGTNSPLHF. The CDR3 DNA follows: TGTGCCACCTCCCGGGACGGAACTAATTCACCCCTCCACTTT.

The chain has TRBV12-3 or TRBV12-4 and TRBJ1-5; the D gene is possibly TRBD1 (5 bases). This CDR3 is 13 amino acids long. The V and J ends lost 7 bases and 6 bases respectively, with 13 bases between them. The CDR3 DNA sequence: TGTGCCAGCACCCTACAGGAGCGTCAGCCCCAGCATTTT. As protein: CASTLQERQPQHF.

V and J are TRBV6-5 and TRBJ2-7; possibly TRBD1 for D (6 bases). The CDR3 runs 13 residues. Germline V gives CDR1 MNHEY, CDR2 SVGAGI. Deletions cut 6 bases from V and 3 bases from J, with 12 bases between. The CDR3 DNA reads as TGTGCCAGCAGCACCGACAGGAGCTACGAGCAGTACTTC. Translating it yields CASSTDRSYEQYF.

The V gene is TRBV12-5, the J gene TRBJ2-7; 14 bases agree with TRBD2. Germline V CDR1 and CDR2: LGHNT, FRNRAP. J gave up 4 bases and V 2 bases, and 7 bases lay outside the gene matches. This CDR3 is 17 amino acids long. The CDR3 nucleotides read TGTGCTAGTGGTTTGAGGGGACTAGCGGGAGTTTCTTACGAGCAGTACTTC. The encoded protein is CASGLRGLAGVSYEQYF.

The chain couples TRBV5-1 to TRBJ2-1; unclear D gene. V lost 6 bases, J lost 5 bases, and 21 bases lay in between. The germline gives CDR1 SGHRS, CDR2 YFSETQ. The CDR3 runs to 16 residues. The CDR3 is CASTTGLHTDDNEQFF. CDR3 sequence (DNA): TGCGCCAGCACCACGGGCCTACATACAGACGACAATGAGCAGTTCTTC.

The count of this clone is one. This chain links TRBV27 with TRBJ2-1; a weak D match, TRBD2 (6 bases). The CDR3 has 15 amino acids. Trimming cost V 8 bases and J 7 bases, with 21 bases left between them. The germline gives CDR1 MNHEY, CDR2 SMNVEV (reference sequence). CDR3 in amino acids: CASSPLWGEINEQFF. Here the CDR3 DNA reads TGTGCCAGCTCCCCCCTTTGGGGGGAGATTAATGAGCAGTTCTTC.

This clone has more than one count but fewer than ten. The chain combines TRBV7-9 with TRBJ2-7; a possible D gene is TRBD2 (6 bases). The V gene lost 5 bases and the J gene lost 7 bases, with 15 bases spanning the gap. Germline CDR1 is SEHNR and CDR2 is FQNEAQ (reference sequence). The CDR3 has 13 residues. DNA for the CDR3: TGTGCCAGCAGCGCAAGGGACTCCTGGGAGCAGTACTTC. Its protein product is CASSARDSWEQYF.

The chain is built from TRBV24-1 and TRBJ2-2; 9 nucleotides align to TRBD1. V lost 7 bases to trimming and J lost 7 bases; unmatched junction nucleotides: 9. The CDR3 spans 15 residues. CDR1 and CDR2 from the germline V gene are KGHDR and SFDVKD. As DNA, the CDR3 is TGTGCCACCAGGAATGGACAGGGGAGGAGCGGGGAGCTGTTTTTT. Its protein product is CATRNGQGRSGELFF.

The genes are TRBV23-1 and TRBJ2-3, with D possibly TRBD2 on 6 matching bases. TRBV23-1 is known as an ORF, though its function is uncertain. This CDR3 spans 18 amino acids. Trimming took 4 bases from V and 2 from J, leaving 22 bases between them. CDR3 amino acids: CASSPISSQGLDTDTQYF. The CDR3 coding sequence is TGCGCCAGCAGTCCAATCTCATCCCAGGGACTTGACACAGATACGCAGTATTTT.

The rearrangement uses TRBV2 and TRBJ1-2; D possibly corresponds to TRBD1 (6 bases). The CDR3 loop spans 12 amino acids. The germline gives CDR1 SNHLY, CDR2 FYNNEI. Trimming removed 10 bases from V and 0 bases from J, with 9 bases in between. For the CDR3, the DNA is TGTGCCAAGGGACATCCTAACTATGGCTACACCTTC. This sequence encodes CAKGHPNYGYTF.

This clone was found once. The V call is TRBV7-9, the J call TRBJ2-1; no firm D call. Germline V gene sequence: CDR1 SEHNR, CDR2 FQNEAQ (reference sequence). This CDR3 has 15 amino acids. Trimming removed 0 bases at V and 4 bases at J, with 10 bases between. CDR3 in amino acids: CASSLALVTYNEQFF. The CDR3 bases are TGTGCCAGCAGCTTAGCGCTAGTGACTTACAATGAGCAGTTCTTC.

The rearrangement links TRBV20-1 to TRBJ2-3; D remains ambiguous. Germline-derived CDR1 and CDR2 are DFQATT and SNEGSKA (reference sequence). Deletions cut 3 bases from V and 0 bases from J, with 13 bases between. There are 15 residues in the CDR3. CDR3 nucleotides: TGCAGTGCTAGTCTCCGCTTTACTAGCACAGATACGCAGTATTTT. Translation: CSASLRFTSTDTQYF.

This rearrangement joins TRBV19 to TRBJ2-6; TRBD1 aligns across 7 bases. The CDR3 extends over 16 amino acids. The junction had 7 bases not matched to a gene; V was cut back by 7 bases and J by 1 base. Germline CDR1 and CDR2: LNHDA and SQIVND (reference sequence). CDR3 sequence (DNA): TGTGCCAGTACCCTGAAGGGGGCATCTGGGGCCAACGTCCTGACTTTC. Protein sequence: CASTLKGASGANVLTF.

This clone has just a few counts. J is TRBJ1-5 and V is TRBV19, with 8 nucleotides matching TRBD1. Germline assignment: CDR1 LNHDA and CDR2 SQIVND (reference sequence). Trimming took 6 bases from V and 6 from J; bases not matched to a gene: 4. This CDR3 comprises 13 residues. CDR3 DNA sequence: TGTGCCAGTAGAGGACAGGGCTTTCAGCCCCAGCATTTT. It yields the protein CASRGQGFQPQHF.

This chain joins TRBV29-1 and TRBJ2-3; D possibly matches TRBD1 or TRBD2 (6 bases each). This CDR3 has 15 amino acids. With 6 bases removed from V and 4 bases from J, the gap between germline ends came to 20 bases. Germline values: CDR1 SQVTM, CDR2 ANQGSEA. The CDR3 here is CSVGDDWGAADTQYF. The DNA of the CDR3 is TGCAGCGTCGGGGACGATTGGGGGGCCGCAGATACGCAGTATTTT.

This clone was detected a few times. This rearrangement joins TRBV7-3 to TRBJ1-1; 7 nucleotides align to TRBD1. V dropped 0 bases and J dropped 4; count of bases not matched to a gene: 5. The CDR3 sequence is 15 residues long. Germline V gives CDR1 SGHTA, CDR2 FQGTGA. CDR3 in amino acids: CASSLTGDSGTEAFF. CDR3 DNA: TGTGCCAGCAGCTTAACGGGGGACAGCGGCACTGAAGCTTTCTTT.

The rearrangement joins TRBV20-1 to TRBJ2-7, with D unresolved. V was trimmed by 1 base and J by 3 bases, leaving 4 bases between them. The CDR3 extends over 11 amino acids. Germline loops: CDR1 DFQATT, CDR2 SNEGSKA (reference sequence). CDR3 bases: TGCAGTGCTAGAGTACACTACGAGCAGTACTTC. Residues: CSARVHYEQYF.

This clone was counted a single time. This chain connects TRBV6-5 to TRBJ1-1; D possibly corresponds to TRBD1 (5 bases). V gave up 6 bases and J gave up 6 bases, with 11 bases separating them. The CDR3 has 12 residues. Germline CDR1 is MNHEY and CDR2 is SVGAGI. The CDR3 DNA reads as TGTGCCAGCAGCATAGCGGGGGCTGAAGCTTTCTTT. Translated: CASSIAGAEAFF.

This chain connects TRBV7-2 to TRBJ1-6; 12 bases agree with TRBD1. This CDR3 contains 15 residues. The germline gives CDR1 SGHTA, CDR2 FQGNSA. V shed 5 bases, J shed 10 bases, and the junction held 6 bases outside the gene matches. The CDR3 region is CASSMGQGAKSPLHF. The DNA for the CDR3 is TGTGCCAGCAGCATGGGACAGGGGGCAAAATCACCCCTCCACTTT.

This chain connects TRBV27 to TRBJ1-1; perhaps TRBD1 as D (5 bases). Trimming removed 0 bases from V and 11 bases from J, with 13 bases in between. There are 13 residues in the CDR3. The germline V gene has CDR1 MNHEY and CDR2 SMNVEV (reference sequence). The DNA of the CDR3 is TGTGCCAGCAGTTTATCGCCCAGGGCGGATGCTTTCTTT. Its protein product is CASSLSPRADAFF.